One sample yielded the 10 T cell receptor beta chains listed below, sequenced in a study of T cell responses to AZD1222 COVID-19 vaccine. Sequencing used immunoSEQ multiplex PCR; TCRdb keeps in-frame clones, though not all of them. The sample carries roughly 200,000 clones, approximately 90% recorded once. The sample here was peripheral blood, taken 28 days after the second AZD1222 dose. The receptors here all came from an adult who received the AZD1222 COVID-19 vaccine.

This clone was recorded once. Written as DNA, the CDR3 is TGTGCCAGTACAGGTTGGGATGGTAACGCTTTCTTT. Its protein product is CASTGWDGNAFF. The gene calls are TRBV19 and TRBJ1-1; D not resolved. The V gene lost 7 bases and the J gene lost 11 bases, with 17 bases spanning the gap. CDR1 and CDR2 (germline): LNHDA, SQIVND (reference sequence). The CDR3 has 12 residues.

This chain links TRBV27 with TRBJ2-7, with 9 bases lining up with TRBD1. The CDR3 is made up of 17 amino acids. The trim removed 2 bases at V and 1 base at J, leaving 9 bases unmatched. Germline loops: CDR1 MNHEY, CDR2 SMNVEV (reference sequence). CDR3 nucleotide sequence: TGTGCCAGCAGTTTAAAGGGACAGGGCCCGGCGTCCTACGAGCAGTACTTC. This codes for CASSLKGQGPASYEQYF.

The CDR3 bases are TGTGCCATCAGTGGGGGACAGGGAGCCTACGAGCAGTACTTC. Residues: CAISGGQGAYEQYF. The chain combines TRBV10-3 with TRBJ2-7, with 9 positions matching TRBD1. V shed 4 bases and J 2 bases; nucleotides not matched to a gene: 3. Germline loops: CDR1 ENHRY, CDR2 SYGVKD. The CDR3 is 14 residues long.

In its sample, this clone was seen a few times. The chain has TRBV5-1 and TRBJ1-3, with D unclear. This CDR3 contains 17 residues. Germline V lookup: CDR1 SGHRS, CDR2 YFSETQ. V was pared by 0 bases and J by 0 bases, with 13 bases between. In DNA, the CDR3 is TGCGCCAGCAGCTTGGCCACAGCCGCGAGCTCTGGAAACACCATATATTTT. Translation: CASSLATAASSGNTIYF.

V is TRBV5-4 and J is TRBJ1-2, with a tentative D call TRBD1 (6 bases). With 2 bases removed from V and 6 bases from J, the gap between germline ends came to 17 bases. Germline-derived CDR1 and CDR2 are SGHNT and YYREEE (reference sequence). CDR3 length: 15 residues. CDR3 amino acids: CASSLRGVTGDGYTF. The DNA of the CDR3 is TGTGCCAGCAGCTTAAGGGGGGTTACCGGTGATGGCTACACCTTC.

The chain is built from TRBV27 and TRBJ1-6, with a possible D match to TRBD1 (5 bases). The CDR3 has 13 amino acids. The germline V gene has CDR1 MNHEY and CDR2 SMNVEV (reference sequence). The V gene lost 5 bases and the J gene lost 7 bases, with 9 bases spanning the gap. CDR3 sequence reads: CASSQGRNSPLHF. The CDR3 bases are TGTGCCAGCAGTCAGGGACGCAATTCACCCCTCCACTTT.

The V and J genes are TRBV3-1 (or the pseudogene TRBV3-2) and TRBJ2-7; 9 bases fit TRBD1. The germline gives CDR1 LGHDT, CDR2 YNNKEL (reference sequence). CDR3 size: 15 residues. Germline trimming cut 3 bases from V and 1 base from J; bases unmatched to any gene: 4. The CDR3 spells CASSHPGQGSYEQYF. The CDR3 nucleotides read TGTGCCAGCAGCCATCCGGGACAGGGATCCTACGAGCAGTACTTC.

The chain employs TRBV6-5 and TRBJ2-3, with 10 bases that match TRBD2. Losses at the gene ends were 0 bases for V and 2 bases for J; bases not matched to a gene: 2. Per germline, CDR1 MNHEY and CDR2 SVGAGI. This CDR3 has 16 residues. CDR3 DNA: TGTGCCAGCAGTTACTCGAGCGGGAGGGCCACAGATACGCAGTATTTT. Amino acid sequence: CASSYSSGRATDTQYF.

The CDR3 bases are TGTGCCAGCAGTTACAACGGCAGGGGAGGGGACTCCTATAATTCACCCCTCCACTTT. It encodes CASSYNGRGGDSYNSPLHF. This chain uses TRBV6-2 or TRBV6-3 with TRBJ1-6; D may be TRBD1 (6 bases). Germline lookup yields CDR1 MNHEY and CDR2 SVGEGT. The CDR3 runs 19 residues. Trimming took off 2 bases at V and 0 bases at J, with 17 bases between the two ends.

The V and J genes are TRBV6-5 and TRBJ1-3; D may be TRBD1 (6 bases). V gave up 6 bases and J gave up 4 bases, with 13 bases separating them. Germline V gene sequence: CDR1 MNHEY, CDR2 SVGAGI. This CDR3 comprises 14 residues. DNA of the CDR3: TGTGCCAGCAGAATACAGGGCTCCGGAAACACCATATATTTT. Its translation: CASRIQGSGNTIYF.